Listed below are T cell receptor beta chains from one sample, sequenced in a study of long-term antiretroviral therapy in people with HIV. Sequencing used immunoSEQ multiplex PCR; TCRdb keeps in-frame clones, though not all of them. The sample holds about 18,000 clones, 70% to 90% seen once. The material was unsorted PBMCs, obtained 0.6 years after starting antiretroviral therapy. These receptors were obtained from a woman younger than 30 with HIV. The CDR3 runs from the conserved cysteine through the conserved F or W. D genes are given only for firm matches. Clone size is stated in some rows and not others, as once, few, many or a class when expanded.

clone_size	v_call	j_call	d_call	cdr3_aa
NA	TRBV9	TRBJ2-5	NA	CASSVDHGQPHETQYF
NA	TRBV18	TRBJ1-2	NA	CASSPRGRIYSYGYTF
NA	TRBV5-1	TRBJ2-5	TRBD2	CASSLAGAQETQYF
NA	TRBV4-2	TRBJ2-1	TRBD2	CASSQDLLAGQYNEQFF
NA	TRBV11-1	TRBJ2-7	TRBD2	CASSLSTGGSYEQYF
few	TRBV6-4	TRBJ2-2	NA	CASSETGTGELFF
NA	TRBV7-9	TRBJ1-2	NA	CASSLNPESDYGYTF
NA	TRBV10-3	TRBJ2-7	NA	CAASSDSYEQYF
NA	TRBV4-3	TRBJ2-4	NA	CASSQARDPVAIQYF
few	TRBV29-1	TRBJ1-5	NA	CSVEVCRNQPQHF
NA	TRBV19	TRBJ1-5	TRBD1	CASSISPPGQGKRPQHF
NA	TRBV7-8	TRBJ1-1	NA	CASSLGGGMNTEAFF
medium-sized	TRBV4-2	TRBJ1-4	NA	CASSPSADNEKLFF
NA	TRBV27	TRBJ2-1	NA	CASRWARHGLVGEQFF
NA	TRBV27	TRBJ2-1	NA	CASSFSPTSVNEQFF
NA	TRBV7-9	TRBJ2-5	NA	CASRSPGGETQYF
NA	TRBV11-2	TRBJ1-1	TRBD1	CASSPGQGTEAFF
NA	TRBV25-1	TRBJ1-1	NA	CASSARGEVSRAFF
NA	TRBV7-2	TRBJ2-5	TRBD2	CASSRTGTSAKETQYF
NA	TRBV5-4	TRBJ1-2	NA	CASSPGFGYTF
NA	TRBV6-5	TRBJ1-1	NA	CASKAPRAEAFF
NA	TRBV7-2	TRBJ2-6	NA	CASRRNSGANVLTF
NA	TRBV7-9	TRBJ2-5	TRBD2	CASSLGLAGGQETQYF
NA	TRBV5-1	TRBJ2-7	NA	CASSYRDGSYEQYF
NA	TRBV4-3	TRBJ2-5	NA	CASSLHFVAKQETQYF
NA	TRBV7-9	TRBJ2-3	TRBD2	CASSLLSGSTDTQYF
NA	TRBV4-1	TRBJ2-6	NA	CASSQDWGILISGANVLTF
NA	TRBV2	TRBJ2-3	NA	CASSERAFGGGQYF
NA	TRBV7-8	TRBJ1-2	NA	CASAVEQGFDYGYTF
NA	TRBV19	TRBJ1-5	NA	CASSQGGDDQPQHF
NA	TRBV9	TRBJ2-3	TRBD1	CASSTRPQSGTGGTDTQYF
NA	TRBV5-6	TRBJ1-3	NA	CASSFGNSGNTIYF
NA	TRBV6-5	TRBJ2-7	TRBD2	CASSKTSGVTYEQYF
NA	TRBV7-3	TRBJ2-7	NA	CASSQSGGYEQYF
NA	TRBV6-5	TRBJ1-1	NA	CASNKGNTEAFF
NA	TRBV5-1	TRBJ1-3	NA	CASSVSGEGNTIYF
NA	TRBV6-6	TRBJ2-1	NA	CASSYRGGNEQFF
NA	TRBV7-9	TRBJ1-5	NA	CASSLDREGDQPQHF